The clone carrying this T cell receptor beta chain was picked up many times. No antigen is known for it. This record belongs to a study of metastatic and nonmetastatic thyroid tumors. Whole-study context: Repertoire comparisons spanned blood and tumor or nodule tissue from malignant and benign thyroid patients.

V was clipped by 3 bases and J by 3 bases; unmatched bases: 4. This CDR3 comprises 14 residues. Per the germline V gene, CDR1 is SGHRS and CDR2 is YFSETQ. General study results and limits: Benign nodules reportedly had significantly lower TCR beta diversity than malignant thyroid tumors in blood and tumor.

Original handling: Construction of a distant-metastasis classifier for papillary thyroid cancer relied on CDR3 differences across clinicopathological groups. TCRdb re-called the PCR reads with MiXCR. These V and J calls are TCRdb output, not the study's own analysis. Of roughly 93,000 clones detected, roughly 13% appear once; the ten largest clones hold approximately 10%. No treatment had been given to any patient before thyroid surgery. The sequenced sample was blood. The rearrangement links TRBV5-1 to TRBJ1-1, with 8 positions matching TRBD1. The receptor was derived from a female donor with papillary thyroid cancer or a benign thyroid nodule (not recorded which). Some clones in this sample may be carry-over from other donors' samples. The CDR3 here is CASSYDRGDTEAFF. In nucleotides, the CDR3 is TGCGCCAGCAGCTATGACAGGGGTGACACTGAAGCTTTCTTT.